The 21 T cell receptor beta chains reported below all come from one sample, sequenced in a study of beta chain features in type 1 diabetes. Expressed TCRB transcripts were sequenced after all isolated RNA was converted to cDNA. Some clones are missing from TCRdb's copy, which holds only in-frame ones; the method was immunoSEQ multiplex PCR. The sample lists 250,000 to 350,000 clones; approximately 9.9% were seen once. The sequenced sample consisted of naive CD4+ T cells from blood. Receptors originate from a woman younger than 45 in good health.

CDR3 DNA: TGCGCCAGCAGCTTGGCCACTAGCGGGAGGTTTAACACCGGGGAGCTGTTTTTT. Encoded protein: CASSLATSGRFNTGELFF. The V gene is TRBV5-1, the J gene TRBJ2-2; 12 bases align to TRBD2. The CDR3 runs to 18 residues. From germline, CDR1 is SGHRS and CDR2 YFSETQ. J was trimmed by 2 bases and V by 0 bases; bases with no gene match: 5.

This clone was detected only a few times. The J gene is TRBJ1-5, the V gene TRBV15, with D maybe TRBD1 (6 bases). CDR1 is LNHNV, CDR2 YYDKDF, per germline (reference sequence). This CDR3 contains 16 residues. The ends were cut back, 0 bases at V and 3 bases at J, with 12 bases in the middle. The CDR3 reads CATSREGGANNQPQHF. As DNA, the CDR3 is TGTGCCACCAGCAGAGAGGGGGGGGCCAACAATCAGCCCCAGCATTTT.

This clone appeared a few times. This chain joins TRBV30 and TRBJ2-3, with TRBD2 matching over 11 bases. The CDR3 runs 16 residues. The germline gives CDR1 GTSNPN, CDR2 SVGIG (reference sequence). V lost 2 bases and J lost 0; bases outside the gene matches: 4. The CDR3 sequence is CAWSHTSGGSTDTQYF. The CDR3 coding sequence is TGTGCCTGGAGTCATACTAGCGGGGGAAGCACAGATACGCAGTATTTT.

The chain recombines TRBV2 with TRBJ2-3, with 9 bases identical to TRBD2. The V gene's germline CDR1 is SNHLY and CDR2 FYNNEI. The CDR3 contains 15 residues. The V gene end was trimmed by 4 bases and the J gene end by 3 bases; junction bases not matched to a gene: 5. The CDR3 region has the DNA TGTGCCAGCAGTGCCGCGGGAGGGCCGACAGATACGCAGTATTTT. Residues: CASSAAGGPTDTQYF.

This clone appeared a few times. CDR3 nucleotide sequence: TGCGCCAGCAGCCGACCCGGGACAGGGGGCAACAACAATGAGCAGTTCTTC. It encodes CASSRPGTGGNNNEQFF. The rearrangement links TRBV4-3 to TRBJ2-1; 12 bases map to TRBD1. Losses at the gene ends were 4 bases for V and 5 bases for J; bases not matched to a gene: 9. The CDR3 is 17 amino acids. Germline V lookup: CDR1 LGHNA, CDR2 YSLEER.

This clone has just a few counts. The genes are TRBV7-2 and TRBJ2-1, with TRBD1 identical over 7 bases. Trimming at V came to 5 bases and at J to 6 bases, leaving 4 bases not matched to a gene. CDR1 SGHTA and CDR2 FQGNSA come from the germline V gene. The CDR3 is 13 residues long. CDR3 in amino acids: CASSRAGGNEQFF. CDR3 DNA sequence: TGTGCCAGCAGCCGGGCAGGGGGCAATGAGCAGTTCTTC.

The chain couples TRBV7-9 to TRBJ2-1; 9 positions match TRBD2. Germline trimming cut 8 bases from V and 3 bases from J; bases unmatched to any gene: 5. CDR1 is SEHNR and CDR2 is FQNEAQ in the germline V gene (reference sequence). The CDR3 consists of 14 residues. Written as DNA, the CDR3 is TGTGCCAGCGCGACTAGCGGATTCTACAATGAGCAGTTCTTC. Translation gives CASATSGFYNEQFF.

This clone came up a few times. The rearrangement joins TRBV28 to TRBJ1-5, with 8 bases that match TRBD1. The CDR3 length is 15 residues. CDR1 and CDR2 from the germline V gene are MDHEN and SYDVKM. V trimming: 5 bases; J trimming: 6 bases; junction bases outside the gene matches: 9. CDR3 bases: TGTGCCAGCAGTAAACCCCGACAGGGGTTTCAGCCCCAGCATTTT. It yields the protein CASSKPRQGFQPQHF.

CDR3 DNA sequence: TGTGCCAGCAGCCCCCGGGCGGACAGCTCCTACAATGAGCAGTTCTTC. Encoded protein: CASSPRADSSYNEQFF. The chain couples TRBV7-2 to TRBJ2-1; D may be TRBD1 (6 bases). This CDR3 is 16 amino acids long. The V gene lost 5 bases and the J gene lost 0 bases, with 14 bases spanning the gap. The V gene's germline CDR1 is SGHTA and CDR2 FQGNSA.

This clone was seen a few times. The chain couples TRBV14 to TRBJ2-5; the D is unclear. CDR1 SGHDN and CDR2 FVKESK come from the germline V gene. V gave up 6 bases and J gave up 2 bases, with 10 bases separating them. There are 13 residues in the CDR3. The CDR3 coding sequence is TGTGCCAGCAGTATCACCGGTCAAGAGACCCAGTACTTC. As protein: CASSITGQETQYF.

The chain couples TRBV5-8 to TRBJ2-7; D is uncertain. V was cut by 2 bases and J by 7 bases, with 10 bases left in between. The CDR3 length is 12 residues. From germline, CDR1 is SGHTS and CDR2 YDEGEE. The CDR3 reads CASSLVGFEQYF. The CDR3 DNA reads as TGTGCCAGCAGCTTAGTCGGGTTTGAGCAGTACTTC.

This clone was seen a few times. V and J are TRBV28 and TRBJ1-2, with D hard to call. The CDR3 length is 13 residues. Germline CDR1 reads MDHEN; CDR2 reads SYDVKM. Trimming removed 5 bases at V and 4 bases at J, with 11 bases between. The CDR3 is CASSPSEAYGYTF. The CDR3 DNA sequence: TGTGCCAGCAGTCCCAGTGAGGCCTATGGCTACACCTTC.

This clone was picked up a small number of times. The V and J genes are TRBV29-1 and TRBJ2-7; 8 bases fit TRBD1. The CDR3 contains 15 residues. CDR1 is SQVTM and CDR2 is ANQGSEA in the germline V gene. The V gene end was trimmed by 0 bases and the J gene end by 3 bases; junction bases not matched to a gene: 7. The chain's CDR3 is CSVEDPRQGFYEQYF. In nucleotides, the CDR3 is TGCAGCGTTGAAGATCCGAGACAGGGGTTCTACGAGCAGTACTTC.

This chain connects TRBV11-1 to TRBJ2-3, with D tentatively TRBD1 (6 bases). Germline V CDR1 and CDR2: SGHAT, FQDESV (reference sequence). Trimming took 6 bases from V and 0 from J, leaving 13 bases between them. The CDR3 is made up of 15 amino acids. CDR3 in DNA: TGTGCCAGCAGATGGGGGCTCATGAGCACAGATACGCAGTATTTT. Translating it yields CASRWGLMSTDTQYF.

This clone has more than one count but fewer than ten. V is TRBV7-2 and J is TRBJ2-3; 7 bases match TRBD2. Trimming removed 5 bases from V and 0 bases from J; junction bases left unmatched: 5. The CDR3 contains 15 residues. Germline V gene sequence: CDR1 SGHTA, CDR2 FQGNSA. This chain's CDR3 is CASSAISGSTDTQYF. The CDR3 DNA follows: TGTGCCAGCAGCGCCATTAGCGGGAGCACAGATACGCAGTATTTT. The whole variable domain, filled in from reference TRBV7-2 and TRBJ2-3, reads GAGVSQSPSNKVTEKGKDVELRCDPISGHTALYWYRQSLGQGLEFLIYFQGNSAPDKSGLPSDRFSAERTGGSVSTLTIQRTQQEDSAVYLCASSAISGSTDTQYFGPGTRLTVL.

This clone came up a few times. The chain recombines TRBV11-2 with TRBJ2-7; D may be TRBD2 (5 bases). V lost 8 bases, J lost 2 bases, and 13 bases lay in between. The CDR3 spans 13 residues. CDR1 and CDR2 from the germline V gene are SGHAT and FQNNGV. The CDR3 region is CASSRVTTYEQYF. The CDR3 DNA follows: TGTGCCAGCTCGCGGGTAACTACCTACGAGCAGTACTTC.

The chain carries TRBV28 and TRBJ2-2; TRBD2 aligns across 16 bases. This CDR3 is built from 16 residues. J lost 7 bases, V lost 3 bases, and 2 bases had no gene match. The germline CDR1 and CDR2 sequences are MDHEN and SYDVKM. CDR3: CASSFGTSGRVGELFF. For the CDR3, the DNA is TGTGCCAGCAGTTTCGGGACTAGCGGGAGGGTCGGGGAGCTGTTTTTT.

This clone was recorded a few times. The rearrangement uses TRBV4-3 and TRBJ2-1; weak D call: TRBD2 (5 bases). Trimming shortened V by 0 bases and J by 2 bases, and 14 bases separated the two germline ends. The CDR3 has 17 residues. The germline CDR1 and CDR2 sequences are LGHNA and YSLEER. DNA of the CDR3: TGCGCCAGCAGCCAAGATGTCGTGGGAGCGGCCTACAATGAGCAGTTCTTC. The encoded protein is CASSQDVVGAAYNEQFF.

The chain employs TRBV10-3 and TRBJ2-2; 9 bases are a match to TRBD1. The V segment lost 5 bases and the J segment 7 bases; nucleotides outside the gene matches: 8. Germline CDR1 reads ENHRY; CDR2 reads SYGVKD. The CDR3 consists of 15 residues. CDR3 amino acids: CAISRGTGSLGELFF. The DNA of the CDR3 is TGTGCCATCAGTCGCGGGACAGGGTCCCTCGGGGAGCTGTTTTTT.

This clone was observed a handful of times. V and J are TRBV15 and TRBJ1-2, with 7 positions matching TRBD1. The ends lost 3 bases at V and 8 bases at J; junction bases unmatched: 3. This CDR3 contains 12 residues. From germline, CDR1 is LNHNV and CDR2 YYDKDF (reference sequence). CDR3 nucleotides: TGTGCCACCAGCAGGGACAGGAAAGGCTACACCTTC. Translating it yields CATSRDRKGYTF.

This chain joins TRBV7-9 and TRBJ2-7; D unresolved. This CDR3 region has 14 residues. CDR1 SEHNR and CDR2 FQNEAQ come from the germline V gene (reference sequence). Trimming took 2 bases from V and 2 from J, leaving 10 bases between them. CDR3 bases: TGTGCCAGCAGCTTATTGCACGGAGCCTACGAGCAGTACTTC. This gives the protein CASSLLHGAYEQYF.